This T cell receptor (beta chain) was recovered during a study of T-cell reconstitution after alpha-beta-depleted transplantation in children. The TCRbeta library was prepared with unique molecular identifiers. TCRdb re-called the PCR reads through MiXCR, storing one row per CDR3 protein. The data contain about 980,000 distinct CDR3 sequences, about 29% of them seen just once; the ten biggest clones take up roughly 28%. V was cut by 0 bases and J by 0 bases, with 9 bases left in between. There are 15 residues in the CDR3. CDR1 DFQATT and CDR2 SNEGSKA come from the germline V gene (reference sequence). Study findings and constraints: Alpha-beta T cells about two months after transplant reportedly derived from several hundred expanded graft clones.

This clonotype has ten or more counts. Its specificity is unknown. The TCR was taken from a boy younger than two who had a stem cell transplant for SCID, so the T cells may come from the graft donor. The genes are TRBV20-1 and TRBJ2-1, with D possibly called TRBD1 or TRBD2 (5 bases each). The specimen was PBMCs, mostly from graft donor cells, collected 360 days after TCRalphabeta/CD19-depleted stem cell transplant. CDR3 in DNA: TGCAGTGCTAGAGATGAGGGGAGCTCCTACAATGAGCAGTTCTTC. Its protein is CSARDEGSSYNEQFF.